This T cell receptor (beta chain) derives from a study of identical twins (dated by TCRdb to 2016 to 2017). Background on the whole study: To test whether fetal clonotypes persist, this study deep-sequenced TCR alpha and beta repertoires from monozygotic twins, from unrelated adults of various ages, and from cord blood. Replicate twin experiments were performed at different times using different library preparation protocols to rule out contamination. General conclusions and limits of the study: Conclusions relied on cross-sectional statistical analysis, since the same donors could not be followed over many years. Compared with coincidental sharing between unrelated individuals, an excess of low generation-probability sequences was observed among out-of-frame TCR alpha sequences shared between twins. Recombination models systematically underestimated out-of-frame TCR alpha sharing in monozygotic twins but agreed with sharing between unrelated individuals. Abundant cord blood beta clonotypes carried fewer insertions; young adult naive repertoires showed a weaker similar trend, while memory repertoires showed none. Invariant T cells such as MAIT and iNKT could partly confound zero-insertion analyses, although diverse VJ usage argued against such confounding for most clonotypes. In beta out-of-frame sequences, excess twin sharing was weaker, because having fewer shared sequences lowered the signal-to-noise ratio.

The table lists this clonotype with a few counts. Its target antigen remains unknown. The sample holds no much larger clone one base away, and base qualities are not on file. Every donor was a healthy Caucasian. The twin cohort consisted of three pairs of female monozygotic twins, all aged roughly 18 to 30 years. Positive isolation kits from Invitrogen were used to isolate the CD4+ and CD8+ T cell populations. Reading from cysteine to phenylalanine, the CDR3 counts 13 amino acids. The entry retains the CDR3 DNA only, 39 bases that are in frame from base 1. The germline V gene provides CDR1 SGHAT and CDR2 FQNNGV. The junction carries 11 bases between V and J, which are trimmed by 5 bases and 6 bases respectively. Receptor libraries were prepared by 5' RACE. These reads were obtained on an Illumina HiSeq 2000. Template switching added a universal primer binding site, and the final cDNA carried a unique molecular identifier that allowed TCR cDNA molecules to be counted accurately. First-strand cDNA for TCR alpha and beta chains was synthesized from specific primers in the conserved constant-segment region. Each cDNA library was double barcoded, with a SMART-Mk sample barcode plus Illumina barcodes, to control for contamination. Two successive PCR steps introduced TruSeq adapter sequences along with Illumina sample barcodes. Sequencing of the TCR alpha and beta cDNA libraries was done on the Illumina HiSeq platform using custom primers. As for the original processing: Unique molecular identifiers were extracted from raw reads with MiGEC, and CDR3 positions were determined with MiXCR. For each individual, recombination models were inferred using an EM algorithm with the repgenHMM and IGoR tools. Shared clonotype analysis was performed with the tcR package in R, normalizing sharing by the product of cloneset sizes. To study raw recombination free of thymic and clonal selection effects, out-of-frame nonproductive sequences were analyzed. TCRdb reanalyzed the raw reads on its own, using fastp at Q25 for trimming and MiXCR for clone calling, and kept in-frame beta chains. CDR3 protein sequences are deduplicated, and each keeps its most common genes and DNA. The V and J calls, along with clone size, are taken from TCRdb and not from the paper's own processing. This sample lists 400,000 to 550,000 distinct CDR3 sequences; roughly an eighth were detected once. The ten top clones hold 0.95% to 1% of the sample.

The same data also went into a second study, on yellow fever vaccine responses in identical twins. The second source states: The authors reported that the T cell response to vaccination in identical twins appeared partly convergent and partly personalized. In identical twins, the study followed T cell clones that responded to the vaccine with precision.

The chain links TRBV11-2 with TRBJ2-1, with the D gene not clear enough to name. The sequence derives from a woman in her late teens or twenties in good health. The sample was CD4+ T cells sorted from blood. The CDR3 here reads CASSLASLNEQFF. The bases read TGTGCCAGCAGCCTCGCTTCGCTCAATGAGCAGTTCTTC.